Below are 20 T cell receptor beta chains sequenced from a single sample in a study of CXCR4 blockade with PD-1 therapy in pancreatic cancer. Clones were read by immunoSEQ multiplex PCR, and TCRdb kept only the in-frame ones, dropping some. The table lists about 8,100 clones, roughly 50% of them singletons. Input material: tumor tissue. The origin of the receptors is a human donor with pancreatic ductal adenocarcinoma.

V and J are TRBV19 and TRBJ2-7; 8 bases agree with TRBD2. Germline V lookup: CDR1 LNHDA, CDR2 SQIVND (reference sequence). The J segment lost 5 bases and the V segment lost 3 bases, leaving 9 bases of the junction unmatched. This CDR3 is built from 15 residues. This chain's CDR3 is CASSIPLSGVDEQYF. The DNA of the CDR3 is TGTGCCAGTAGTATTCCCCTTAGCGGGGTTGACGAGCAGTACTTC.

The V call is TRBV30, the J call TRBJ1-6; 9 nucleotides agree with TRBD1. The CDR3 spans 13 residues. Germline V gene lookup returns CDR1 GTSNPN and CDR2 SVGIG (reference sequence). The trim removed 5 bases at V and 8 bases at J, leaving 4 bases unmatched. CDR3 bases: TGTGCCTGGTCCCGACAGGGGGATTCACCCCTCCACTTT. It specifies CAWSRQGDSPLHF.

This clone appeared a few times. The chain combines TRBV5-8 with TRBJ2-1; TRBD2 aligns across 7 bases. Losses at the gene ends were 4 bases for V and 5 bases for J; bases not matched to a gene: 6. Germline V CDR1 and CDR2: SGHTS, YDEGEE. The CDR3 is 14 residues long. The CDR3 bases are TGTGCCAGCAGCCTTAGCGGGCCCGACAATGAGCAGTTCTTC. Translated: CASSLSGPDNEQFF. Drawing the rest from reference TRBV5-8 and TRBJ2-1, the complete variable domain is EAGVTQSPTHLIKTRGQQATLRCSPISGHTSVYWYQQALGLGLQFLLWYDEGEERNRGNFPPRFSGRQFPNYSSELNVNALELEDSALYLCASSLSGPDNEQFFGPGTRLTVL.

The CDR3 reads CSPKKGLFFDGTALQETQYF. The CDR3 DNA is TGCAGCCCAAAGAAAGGGCTCTTTTTCGACGGGACAGCCCTCCAAGAGACCCAGTACTTC. The chain has TRBV29-1 and TRBJ2-5; 7 bases fit TRBD1. This CDR3 contains 20 residues. Looked up from germline, CDR1 is SQVTM and CDR2 is ANQGSEA. The trim removed 8 bases at V and 1 base at J, leaving 28 bases unmatched.

The chain couples TRBV18 to TRBJ2-3, with 7 bases lining up with TRBD2. Germline-derived CDR1 and CDR2 are KGHSH and LQKENI. With V trimmed by 4 bases and J by 2 bases, 6 bases remained unmatched. The CDR3 runs 15 residues. This CDR3 is CASSQGGKHTDTQYF. As DNA, the CDR3 is TGTGCCAGCTCACAGGGAGGGAAACACACAGATACGCAGTATTTT.

This clone has only a few counts. The chain recombines TRBV6-7 with TRBJ2-2; D ambiguous. TRBV6-7 is placed among ORFs of uncertain function. The V end was cut by 5 bases, the J end by 6 bases, with 4 bases between. The CDR3 is made up of 11 amino acids. CDR3 sequence reads: CASSEPGELFF. CDR3 nucleotide sequence: TGTGCCAGCAGTGAACCCGGGGAGCTGTTTTTT.

The gene calls are TRBV15 and TRBJ2-2; 8 nucleotides match TRBD1. The V and J ends lost 2 bases and 4 bases, in that order; junction bases with no gene match: 6. This CDR3 is 16 amino acids long. Per the germline V gene, CDR1 is LNHNV and CDR2 is YYDKDF (reference sequence). CDR3 in amino acids: CATSRSTDRGTGELFF. In DNA form, the CDR3 reads TGTGCCACCAGCAGATCGACAGACAGGGGCACCGGGGAGCTGTTTTTT.

The table lists this clone with a count of one. The rearrangement joins TRBV19 to TRBJ2-3; 8 bases map to TRBD2. The CDR3 covers 16 residues. CDR1 and CDR2 (germline): LNHDA, SQIVND (reference sequence). After removal of 8 bases from V and 4 bases from J, the junction contained 14 bases not matched to a gene. The CDR3 sequence: CASGLGRGRLSDTQYF. The CDR3 DNA sequence: TGTGCCAGTGGCCTTGGTCGCGGGAGGTTATCAGATACGCAGTATTTT.

The chain links TRBV14 to TRBJ2-7; 8 bases line up with TRBD1. Trimming cost V 5 bases and J 6 bases; bases outside gene matches: 6. CDR1 is SGHDN and CDR2 is FVKESK in the germline V gene. The CDR3 sequence is 13 residues long. The CDR3 sequence: CASSIQGAGEQYF. The CDR3 DNA reads as TGTGCCAGCAGCATTCAGGGGGCAGGCGAGCAGTACTTC.

The chain couples TRBV10-2 to TRBJ2-2, with 8 nucleotides matching TRBD2. The CDR3 sequence is 14 residues long. The V gene end was trimmed by 5 bases and the J gene end by 6 bases; junction bases not matched to a gene: 5. Germline V gives CDR1 WSHSY, CDR2 SAAADI. CDR3 sequence reads: CASSPGGRAGELFF. The DNA of the CDR3 is TGCGCCAGCAGTCCGGGAGGGCGTGCCGGGGAGCTGTTTTTT.

This sequence joins TRBV12-1 and TRBJ1-6; TRBD1 reflects the table's D call only, with no check against the DNA. TRBV12-1 constitutes a pseudogene. The CDR3 length is 14 residues. The CDR3 loop is CASSLDRGDSPLHF. The CDR3 nucleotides read TGTGCCAGCAGCCTAGACAGGGGGGACTCACCCCTCCACTTT.

The V and J genes are TRBV2 and TRBJ2-1, with 9 bases identical to TRBD1. Germline CDR1 SNHLY, CDR2 FYNNEI. This CDR3 comprises 15 residues. Losses at the gene ends were 6 bases for V and 2 bases for J; bases not matched to a gene: 5. CDR3 residues: CASRKTGGAYNEQFF. The CDR3 DNA reads as TGTGCCAGCAGAAAAACAGGGGGCGCCTACAATGAGCAGTTCTTC. Looking up the rest from reference TRBV2 and TRBJ2-1 gives the full variable domain: EPEVTQTPSHQVTQMGQEVILRCVPISNHLYFYWYRQILGQKVEFLVSFYNNEISEKSEIFDDQFSVERPDGSNFTLKIRSTKLEDSAMYFCASRKTGGAYNEQFFGPGTRLTVL.

This clone turned up a few times. V is TRBV30 and J is TRBJ2-7, with TRBD2 matching over 11 bases. CDR1 and CDR2 (germline): GTSNPN, SVGIG (reference sequence). This CDR3 region has 18 residues. V shed 1 base and J 3 bases; nucleotides not matched to a gene: 14. The CDR3 sequence is CAWSGASGGIYHYYEQYF. As DNA, the CDR3 is TGTGCCTGGAGTGGGGCTAGCGGGGGGATCTACCACTACTACGAGCAGTACTTC.

This clone showed up just a few times. V is TRBV11-3 and J is TRBJ2-2; D possibly corresponds to TRBD2 (7 bases). The ends were cut back, 5 bases at V and 4 bases at J, with 17 bases in the middle. This CDR3 has 16 residues. The germline gives CDR1 SGHNT, CDR2 YENEEA. The CDR3 reads CASSPSLRGATGELFF. In DNA, the CDR3 is TGTGCCAGCAGCCCATCCCTCCGGGGGGCCACCGGGGAGCTGTTTTTT. The variable domain in full, with the rest retrieved from reference TRBV11-3 and TRBJ2-2, is EAGVVQSPRYKIIEKKQPVAFWCNPISGHNTLYWYLQNLGQGPELLIRYENEEAVDDSQLPKDRFSAERLKGVDSTLKIQPAELGDSAVYLCASSPSLRGATGELFFGEGSRLTVL.

The rearrangement uses TRBV1 and TRBJ2-3; the DNA was not used to check the table's D call, TRBD2. TRBV1 is reported as a pseudogene. The CDR3 totals 17 residues. DNA for the CDR3: TGCGCCAGCAGCCCCCCGGGATTGGAGGCGGGAACAGATACGCAGTATTTT. It specifies CASSPPGLEAGTDTQYF.

This chain connects TRBV9 to TRBJ2-1; possible D gene TRBD2, 6 bases. V was clipped by 4 bases and J by 0 bases, with 11 bases between them. Germline V gene sequence: CDR1 SGDLS, CDR2 YYNGEE. The CDR3 covers 15 residues. The CDR3 loop reads CASSSSVSSYNEQFF. The CDR3 nucleotides read TGTGCCAGCAGCTCTAGCGTCAGCTCCTACAATGAGCAGTTCTTC.

This clone was seen a few times. The chain links TRBV29-1 to TRBJ1-1, with 8 bases that match TRBD1. This CDR3 spans 16 amino acids. Germline V lookup: CDR1 SQVTM, CDR2 ANQGSEA. The V gene end was trimmed by 1 base and the J gene end by 1 base; junction bases not matched to a gene: 8. The CDR3 sequence: CSVEGAGGRWNTEAFF. The CDR3 DNA sequence: TGCAGCGTTGAAGGAGCAGGGGGCCGGTGGAACACTGAAGCTTTCTTT.

A word on this clone: At the DNA level, this CDR3 is encoded by other sequences in the same sample as well. V is TRBV30 and J is TRBJ2-3, with D perhaps TRBD1 or TRBD2 (5 bases each). Germline CDR1 reads GTSNPN; CDR2 reads SVGIG (reference sequence). The CDR3 spans 13 residues. Trimming removed 3 bases from V and 0 bases from J, with 7 bases in between. The CDR3 coding sequence is TGTGCCTGGAGCGGGGCTAGCACAGATACGCAGTATTTT. Its protein is CAWSGASTDTQYF.

The V and J genes are TRBV5-1 and TRBJ2-3; unclear D gene. The CDR3 extends over 14 amino acids. Per the germline V gene, CDR1 is SGHRS and CDR2 is YFSETQ. Between the trimmed V and J ends, which lost 2 bases and 2 bases, there was a span of 9 bases. CDR3 region: CASSFGQHTDTQYF. In nucleotides, the CDR3 is TGCGCCAGCAGCTTTGGGCAACACACAGATACGCAGTATTTT.

V is TRBV15 and J is TRBJ2-3; 9 nucleotides agree with TRBD2. The CDR3 covers 15 residues. The J segment lost 5 bases and the V segment lost 7 bases, leaving 10 bases of the junction unmatched. The germline V gene has CDR1 LNHNV and CDR2 YYDKDF (reference sequence). Here the CDR3 DNA reads TGTGCCACCACCGCGGGGGGGCAGGCCGGAGATACGCAGTATTTT. Its protein product is CATTAGGQAGDTQYF.